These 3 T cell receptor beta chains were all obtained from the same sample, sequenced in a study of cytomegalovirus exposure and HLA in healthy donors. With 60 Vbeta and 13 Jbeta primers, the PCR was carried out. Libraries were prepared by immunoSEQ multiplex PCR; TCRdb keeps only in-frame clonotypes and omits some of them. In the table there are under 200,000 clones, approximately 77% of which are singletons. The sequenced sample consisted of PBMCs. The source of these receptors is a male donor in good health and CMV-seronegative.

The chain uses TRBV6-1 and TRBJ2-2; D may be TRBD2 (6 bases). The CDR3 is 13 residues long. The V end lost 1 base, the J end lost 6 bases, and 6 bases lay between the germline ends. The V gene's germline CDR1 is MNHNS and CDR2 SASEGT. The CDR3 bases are TGTGCCAGCAGTGAAGGGGGGGCCGGGGAGCTGTTTTTT. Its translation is CASSEGGAGELFF.

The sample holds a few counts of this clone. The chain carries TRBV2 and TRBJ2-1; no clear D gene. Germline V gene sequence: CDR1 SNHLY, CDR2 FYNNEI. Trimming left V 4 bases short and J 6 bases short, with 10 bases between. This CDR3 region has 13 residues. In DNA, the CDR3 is TGTGCCAGCAGTGTCAACGCAGTCAATGAGCAGTTCTTC. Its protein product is CASSVNAVNEQFF. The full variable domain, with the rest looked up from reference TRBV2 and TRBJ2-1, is EPEVTQTPSHQVTQMGQEVILRCVPISNHLYFYWYRQILGQKVEFLVSFYNNEISEKSEIFDDQFSVERPDGSNFTLKIRSTKLEDSAMYFCASSVNAVNEQFFGPGTRLTVL.

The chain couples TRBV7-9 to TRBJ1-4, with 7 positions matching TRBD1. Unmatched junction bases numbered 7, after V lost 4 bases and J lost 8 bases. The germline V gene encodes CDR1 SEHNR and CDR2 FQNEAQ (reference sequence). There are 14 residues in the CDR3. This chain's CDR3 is CASSSTTGNEKLFF. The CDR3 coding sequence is TGTGCCAGCAGCTCTACGACAGGGAACGAAAAACTGTTTTTT.